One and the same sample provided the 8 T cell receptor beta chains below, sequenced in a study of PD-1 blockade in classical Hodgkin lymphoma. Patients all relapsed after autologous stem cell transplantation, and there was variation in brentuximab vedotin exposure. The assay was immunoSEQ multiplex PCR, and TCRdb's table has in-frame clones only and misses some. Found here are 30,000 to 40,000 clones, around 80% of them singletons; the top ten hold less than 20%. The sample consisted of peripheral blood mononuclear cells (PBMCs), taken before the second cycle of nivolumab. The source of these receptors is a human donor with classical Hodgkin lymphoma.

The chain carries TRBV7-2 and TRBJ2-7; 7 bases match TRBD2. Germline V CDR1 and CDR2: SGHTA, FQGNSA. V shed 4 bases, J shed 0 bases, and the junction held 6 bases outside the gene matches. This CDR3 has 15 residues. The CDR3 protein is CASSSRLALSYEQYF. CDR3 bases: TGTGCCAGCAGCTCCCGACTAGCCCTCTCCTACGAGCAGTACTTC. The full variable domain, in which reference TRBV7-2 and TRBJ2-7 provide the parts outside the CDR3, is GAGVSQSPSNKVTEKGKDVELRCDPISGHTALYWYRQSLGQGLEFLIYFQGNSAPDKSGLPSDRFSAERTGGSVSTLTIQRTQQEDSAVYLCASSSRLALSYEQYFGPGTRLTVT.

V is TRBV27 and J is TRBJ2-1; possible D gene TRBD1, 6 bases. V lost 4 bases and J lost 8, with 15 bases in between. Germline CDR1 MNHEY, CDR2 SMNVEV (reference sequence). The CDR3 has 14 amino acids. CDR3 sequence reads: CASSSWTVGHEQFF. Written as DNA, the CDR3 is TGTGCCAGCAGTTCTTGGACAGTCGGACATGAGCAGTTCTTC.

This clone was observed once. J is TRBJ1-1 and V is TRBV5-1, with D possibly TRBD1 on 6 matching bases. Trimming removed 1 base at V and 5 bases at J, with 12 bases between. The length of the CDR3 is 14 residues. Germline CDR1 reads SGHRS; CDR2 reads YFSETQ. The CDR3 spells CASSLYREGTEAFF. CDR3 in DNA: TGCGCCAGCAGCTTGTACAGGGAGGGGACTGAAGCTTTCTTT.

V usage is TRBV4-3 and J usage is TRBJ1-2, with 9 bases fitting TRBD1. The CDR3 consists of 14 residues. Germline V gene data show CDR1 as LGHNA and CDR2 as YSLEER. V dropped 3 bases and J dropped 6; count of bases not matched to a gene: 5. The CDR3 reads CASSHSTGGDGYTF. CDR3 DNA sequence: TGCGCCAGCAGCCACTCTACAGGGGGCGATGGCTACACCTTC.

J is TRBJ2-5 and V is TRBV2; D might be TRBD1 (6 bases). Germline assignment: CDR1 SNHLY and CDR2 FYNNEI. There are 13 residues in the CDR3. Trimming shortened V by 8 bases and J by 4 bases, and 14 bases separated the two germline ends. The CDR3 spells CASGTRAPETQYF. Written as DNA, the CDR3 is TGTGCCAGCGGGACAAGGGCCCCAGAGACCCAGTACTTC.

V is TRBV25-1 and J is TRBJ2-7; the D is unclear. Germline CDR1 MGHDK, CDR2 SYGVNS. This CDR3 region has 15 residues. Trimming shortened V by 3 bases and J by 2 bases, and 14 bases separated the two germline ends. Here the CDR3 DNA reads TGTGCCAGCAGTGACTTTCTGACCGGCCCCTACGAGCAGTACTTC. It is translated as CASSDFLTGPYEQYF.

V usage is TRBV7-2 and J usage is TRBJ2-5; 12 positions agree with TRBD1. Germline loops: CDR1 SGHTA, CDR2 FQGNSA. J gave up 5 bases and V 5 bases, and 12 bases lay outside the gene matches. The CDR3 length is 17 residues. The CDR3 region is CASSNTFGTGGGETQYF. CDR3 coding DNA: TGTGCCAGCAGCAACACCTTCGGGACAGGGGGCGGGGAGACCCAGTACTTC.

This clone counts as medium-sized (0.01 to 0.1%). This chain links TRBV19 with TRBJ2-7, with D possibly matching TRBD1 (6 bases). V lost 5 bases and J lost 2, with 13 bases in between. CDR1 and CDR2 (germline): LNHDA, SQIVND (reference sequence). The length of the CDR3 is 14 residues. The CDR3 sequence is CASSPSGDTYEQYF. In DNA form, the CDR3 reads TGTGCCAGTAGTCCCTCAGGGGATACCTACGAGCAGTACTTC.